The 22 T cell receptor beta chains listed next were all sequenced from one sample in a study of blood T cell repertoires in COVID-19. Repertoires were generated with immunoSEQ multiplex PCR, while TCRdb's copy carries only in-frame clones and drops some. The profile shows about 280,000 clones, approximately 81% of them singletons. The sequenced material came from PBMCs or T cells enriched from blood (not recorded which). These receptors were collected from a woman in her fifties or sixties who had recovered from COVID-19.

The chain has TRBV5-1 and TRBJ2-3; perhaps TRBD2 as D (5 bases). This CDR3 is built from 13 residues. Trimming shortened V by 3 bases and J by 6 bases, and 11 bases separated the two germline ends. CDR1 and CDR2 from the germline V gene are SGHRS and YFSETQ. Written as DNA, the CDR3 is TGCGCCAGCAGCTCTCAGACTACGGATACGCAGTATTTT. This sequence encodes CASSSQTTDTQYF.

The V call is TRBV6-1, the J call TRBJ2-5; TRBD2 aligns across 12 bases. V was clipped by 0 bases and J by 1 base; unmatched bases: 3. The CDR3 runs to 17 residues. From germline, CDR1 is MNHNS and CDR2 SASEGT. CDR3 coding DNA: TGTGCCAGCAGTGAAGCGGCTAGCGGGGGGGTCCAAGAGACCCAGTACTTC. Amino acids: CASSEAASGGVQETQYF.

The chain employs TRBV27 and TRBJ1-2, with TRBD1 as a possible D gene (5 bases). CDR1 and CDR2 from the germline V gene are MNHEY and SMNVEV (reference sequence). The CDR3 sequence is 14 residues long. V dropped 0 bases and J dropped 8 bases, with 13 bases sitting between them. CDR3 in amino acids: CASSLSPGRSGYTF. In DNA, the CDR3 is TGTGCCAGCAGTTTATCCCCAGGGAGGTCGGGCTACACCTTC.

This clone was observed a single time. The genes are TRBV28 and TRBJ2-7; D call uncertain. The V end lost 3 bases, the J end lost 0 bases, and 6 bases lay between the germline ends. Looked up from germline, CDR1 is MDHEN and CDR2 is SYDVKM. The CDR3 sequence is 13 residues long. The CDR3 sequence: CASSFSGSYEQYF. CDR3 DNA: TGTGCCAGCAGTTTCAGTGGCTCCTACGAGCAGTACTTC.

This chain joins TRBV6-5 and TRBJ2-1, with TRBD2 matching 9 bases. Germline lookup yields CDR1 MNHEY and CDR2 SVGAGI. This CDR3 has 14 amino acids. V gave up 5 bases and J gave up 5 bases; unmatched junction bases: 4. CDR3 region: CASSPSGTDNEQFF. The CDR3 coding sequence is TGTGCCAGCAGTCCTAGCGGGACTGACAATGAGCAGTTCTTC.

The rearrangement links TRBV7-2 to TRBJ2-1; the match to TRBD2 covers 14 bases. J lost 8 bases, V lost 1 base, and 4 bases had no gene match. Germline-derived CDR1 and CDR2 are SGHTA and FQGNSA. CDR3 length equals 16 residues. The CDR3 nucleotides read TGTGCCAGCAGCTTAGTTGGGACTAGCGGGAGTCATGAGCAGTTCTTC. Translation gives CASSLVGTSGSHEQFF.

This chain joins TRBV7-8 and TRBJ2-7; tentatively, D is TRBD2 (5 bases). The CDR3 runs to 16 residues. CDR1 is SGHVS, CDR2 FQNEAQ, per germline. V dropped 1 base and J dropped 3 bases, with 16 bases sitting between them. CDR3 in amino acids: CASSLDGGWGIYEQYF. The CDR3 DNA sequence: TGTGCCAGCAGCTTAGATGGAGGTTGGGGAATCTACGAGCAGTACTTC.

This clone has more than one count but fewer than ten. V and J are TRBV25-1 and TRBJ1-1; D ambiguous. V lost 8 bases and J 2 bases, leaving 3 bases between the germline ends. This CDR3 region has 10 residues. The germline V gene has CDR1 MGHDK and CDR2 SYGVNS. This CDR3 is CASSNTEAFF. The CDR3 DNA sequence: TGTGCCAGCTCTAACACTGAAGCTTTCTTT.

This chain links TRBV4-1 with TRBJ2-7; 9 bases line up with TRBD1. V trimming: 0 bases; J trimming: 7 bases; junction bases outside the gene matches: 13. This CDR3 contains 17 residues. Germline V lookup: CDR1 MGHRA, CDR2 YSYEKL. The CDR3 sequence is CASSQDGPRTGAWEQYF. CDR3 in DNA: TGCGCCAGCAGCCAAGATGGGCCTAGGACAGGGGCTTGGGAGCAGTACTTC.

This clone came up once. The chain has TRBV2 and TRBJ2-1; 7 nucleotides match TRBD2. The CDR3 runs 14 residues. Losses at the gene ends were 6 bases for V and 7 bases for J; bases not matched to a gene: 9. Germline CDR1 and CDR2: SNHLY and FYNNEI. The CDR3 DNA sequence: TGTGCCAGCAGGATAGGGATTAGCGGGAATGAGCAGTTCTTC. Translating it yields CASRIGISGNEQFF.

This clone has only a few counts. The genes are TRBV3-1 (or the pseudogene TRBV3-2) and TRBJ1-1, with a possible D match to TRBD1 (5 bases). Trimming removed 4 bases from V and 5 bases from J, with 11 bases in between. Per germline, CDR1 LGHDT and CDR2 YNNKEL (reference sequence). This CDR3 region has 13 residues. CDR3 sequence: CASSLGQRTEAFF. The CDR3 DNA is TGTGCCAGCAGCCTCGGACAACGAACTGAAGCTTTCTTT.

A single count supports this clone. The V call is TRBV29-1, the J call TRBJ2-7, with 7 bases identical to TRBD2. Germline V gives CDR1 SQVTM, CDR2 ANQGSEA. V lost 4 bases and J lost 6; bases outside the gene matches: 9. This CDR3 contains 13 residues. The CDR3 DNA is TGCAGCGTTGGATTACGGGGGGATGGCGAGCAGTACTTC. Protein: CSVGLRGDGEQYF.

As to this clone: This sample includes further DNA sequences coding for the same CDR3. V usage is TRBV19 and J usage is TRBJ1-3, with no clear D. The V and J ends lost 2 bases and 0 bases respectively, with 5 bases between them. CDR1 and CDR2 (germline): LNHDA, SQIVND (reference sequence). The CDR3 contains 14 residues. The CDR3 bases are TGTGCCAGTAGTATAAGGAGCTCTGGAAACACCATATATTTT. This codes for CASSIRSSGNTIYF. Based on the CDR3 plus reference TRBV19 and TRBJ1-3, the full variable domain is DGGITQSPKYLFRKEGQNVTLSCEQNLNHDAMYWYRQDPGQGLRLIYYSQIVNDFQKGDIAEGYSVSREKKESFPLTVTSAQKNPTAFYLCASSIRSSGNTIYFGEGSWLTVV.

The chain couples TRBV30 to TRBJ1-3; TRBD1 is a possible D gene (6 bases). With 1 base removed from V and 2 bases from J, the gap between germline ends came to 21 bases. CDR1 and CDR2 (germline): GTSNPN, SVGIG (reference sequence). The CDR3 has 18 residues. DNA of the CDR3: TGTGCCTGGAGTGCGCCCTTAGGGTGGACAGTTACTGGAAACACCATATATTTT. Its protein product is CAWSAPLGWTVTGNTIYF.

This clone was seen at least ten times. V and J are TRBV27 and TRBJ2-2, with 7 bases aligning to TRBD2. From germline, CDR1 is MNHEY and CDR2 SMNVEV (reference sequence). CDR3 length: 17 residues. V lost 1 base, J lost 1 base, and 6 bases stayed unmatched. Here the CDR3 reads CASSLFGAGENTGELFF. In DNA form, the CDR3 reads TGTGCCAGCAGTTTATTTGGGGCGGGGGAGAACACCGGGGAGCTGTTTTTT.

This clone has only one observation. The V gene is TRBV13, the J gene TRBJ2-7; D not certain. Germline assignment: CDR1 PRHDT and CDR2 FYEKMQ (reference sequence). Trimming cost V 1 base and J 1 base, with 11 bases left between them. The CDR3 spans 15 residues. CDR3 nucleotide sequence: TGTGCCAGCAGCTTAGCGGCCAGGCCTTCCTACGAGCAGTACTTC. Its protein product is CASSLAARPSYEQYF.

This clone was observed a single time. The chain recombines TRBV6-1 with TRBJ1-2; D not resolved. The CDR3 covers 14 residues. V was cut by 3 bases and J by 3 bases, with 11 bases left in between. CDR1 is MNHNS, CDR2 SASEGT, per germline. CDR3 sequence reads: CASSERWEDYGYTF. In nucleotides, the CDR3 is TGTGCCAGCAGTGAGAGGTGGGAGGACTATGGCTACACCTTC.

The chain employs TRBV5-4 and TRBJ2-3, with 13 positions matching TRBD2. The CDR3 is 17 residues long. CDR1 and CDR2 from the germline V gene are SGHNT and YYREEE (reference sequence). Losses at the gene ends were 1 base for V and 6 bases for J; bases not matched to a gene: 8. CDR3 in amino acids: CASSLPTSGRAGDTQYF. CDR3 DNA sequence: TGTGCCAGCAGCTTGCCCACTAGCGGGAGGGCTGGTGATACGCAGTATTTT.

This rearrangement joins TRBV5-6 to TRBJ2-7, with 10 bases lining up with TRBD2. Germline lookup yields CDR1 SGHDT and CDR2 YYEEEE. This CDR3 is 15 amino acids long. V lost 5 bases to trimming and J lost 4 bases; unmatched junction nucleotides: 9. CDR3: CASRLSGGRPYEQYF. CDR3 nucleotides: TGTGCCAGCAGACTTAGCGGGGGGCGGCCTTACGAGCAGTACTTC.

J is TRBJ1-6 and V is TRBV30; 7 nucleotides align to TRBD1. Germline CDR1 is GTSNPN and CDR2 is SVGIG (reference sequence). This CDR3 spans 15 amino acids. V lost 1 base, J lost 7 bases, and 7 bases stayed unmatched. The CDR3: CAWSGRLTGNSPLHF. Here the CDR3 DNA reads TGTGCCTGGAGTGGCCGTTTGACAGGGAATTCACCCCTCCACTTT.

This rearrangement joins TRBV2 to TRBJ1-2; a possible D gene is TRBD1 (5 bases). CDR3 length: 13 residues. Germline V gives CDR1 SNHLY, CDR2 FYNNEI. V was trimmed by 6 bases and J by 4 bases, leaving 12 bases between them. The CDR3 region is CASRVDTPYGYTF. CDR3 nucleotide sequence: TGTGCCAGCAGGGTGGACACCCCCTATGGCTACACCTTC.

This chain joins TRBV27 and TRBJ1-4, with 7 bases aligning to TRBD1. Germline CDR1 MNHEY, CDR2 SMNVEV (reference sequence). J gave up 6 bases and V 8 bases, and 6 bases lay outside the gene matches. This CDR3 has 13 amino acids. The CDR3 region has the DNA TGTGCCAGCCGCAGGGGGGTTTATGAAAAACTGTTTTTT. Encoded protein: CASRRGVYEKLFF.